This TCR beta chain was identified during a study of T cell changes during pregnancy in multiple sclerosis. Trimming removed 0 bases from V and 6 bases from J; junction bases left unmatched: 8. The CDR3 totals 16 residues. CDR1 and CDR2 (germline): LGHNT, FRNRAP. Clones were sequenced by immunoSEQ multiplex PCR, and TCRdb holds only the in-frame ones, with some missing. The table includes approximately 93,000 clones, around 90% detected once. Sequencing used peripheral blood, obtained before pregnancy. The chain joins TRBV12-5 to TRBJ2-1; the match to TRBD2 covers 7 bases. The sequence was obtained from a female donor with multiple sclerosis, enrolled in a pregnancy study. The CDR3 here is CASGLVLGTNPNEQFF. The CDR3 DNA follows: TGTGCTAGTGGTTTGGTACTCGGGACTAACCCCAATGAGCAGTTCTTC.